The 17 T cell receptor beta chains presented below share a single source sample, sequenced in a study of blood T cell repertoires in COVID-19. Clones were read by immunoSEQ multiplex PCR, and TCRdb kept only the in-frame ones, dropping some. Of over 100,000 clones in the sample, about 85% were seen once. Material for sequencing was peripheral blood. All receptors come from a man older than 75 with acute or convalescent COVID-19.

This chain joins TRBV29-1 and TRBJ1-2, with 7 nucleotides matching TRBD1. This CDR3 region has 18 residues. Trimming at V came to 6 bases and at J to 5 bases, leaving 24 bases not matched to a gene. The germline V gene has CDR1 SQVTM and CDR2 ANQGSEA. CDR3 sequence (DNA): TGCAGCGTCGGGTCTATCGGTACAGGGGCCTCCTGGGGTTATGGCTACACCTTC. It codes for CSVGSIGTGASWGYGYTF.

The chain recombines TRBV7-2 with TRBJ2-1; D call uncertain. Per germline, CDR1 SGHTA and CDR2 FQGNSA. This CDR3 comprises 16 residues. V lost 1 base to trimming and J lost 6 bases, with 16 bases between them. The CDR3 sequence: CASSLDAVSEVNEQFF. The DNA of the CDR3 is TGTGCCAGCAGCTTAGATGCCGTCAGCGAGGTCAATGAGCAGTTCTTC.

For the CDR3, the DNA is TGTGCCAGCAGCCCGGGACTAGCGGGAGGGCCGAAGTACTTC. Translation: CASSPGLAGGPKYF. The rearrangement links TRBV7-2 to TRBJ2-7; 16 nucleotides agree with TRBD2. This CDR3 is built from 14 residues. The J segment lost 11 bases and the V segment lost 5 bases, leaving 6 bases of the junction unmatched. Germline lookup yields CDR1 SGHTA and CDR2 FQGNSA.

This clone has only one observation. The chain has TRBV25-1 and TRBJ1-3; D ambiguous. Trimming removed 1 base at V and 5 bases at J, with 9 bases between. The length of the CDR3 is 14 residues. Germline V CDR1 and CDR2: MGHDK, SYGVNS. Here the CDR3 reads CASSESGFRNTIYF. DNA of the CDR3: TGTGCCAGCAGTGAATCGGGTTTTCGAAACACCATATATTTT. Full variable domain (outside the CDR3, taken from reference TRBV25-1 and TRBJ1-3): EADIYQTPRYLVIGTGKKITLECSQTMGHDKMYWYQQDPGMELHLIHYSYGVNSTEKGDLSSESTVSRIRTEHFPLTLESARPSHTSQYLCASSESGFRNTIYFGEGSWLTVV.

The chain is built from TRBV19 and TRBJ2-2; D unresolved. V shed 5 bases and J shed 1 base, with 11 bases lying between them. Germline lookup yields CDR1 LNHDA and CDR2 SQIVND (reference sequence). The CDR3 runs to 15 residues. The CDR3 sequence: CASSVFSGNTGELFF. In nucleotides, the CDR3 is TGTGCCAGTAGTGTCTTCTCCGGGAACACCGGGGAGCTGTTTTTT.

The chain couples TRBV21-1 to TRBJ1-1; TRBD1, the table's D call, lacks a check against the DNA. TRBV21-1 is tagged as a pseudogene. The CDR3 loop spans 16 amino acids. The CDR3 reads CASSPRTGFMNTEAFF. Written as DNA, the CDR3 is TGTGCCAGCAGCCCGAGGACAGGTTTCATGAACACTGAAGCTTTCTTT.

V is TRBV6-6 and J is TRBJ2-3, with 7 bases that match TRBD1. Germline trimming cut 4 bases from V and 2 bases from J; bases unmatched to any gene: 9. The V gene's germline CDR1 is MNHNY and CDR2 SVGAGI (reference sequence). This CDR3 has 16 residues. The DNA for the CDR3 is TGTGCCAGCAGTTCTGGAGAGGGACAGATCACAGATACGCAGTATTTT. Translated: CASSSGEGQITDTQYF.

This chain joins TRBV24-1 and TRBJ2-2; 10 bases map to TRBD1. The ends lost 5 bases at V and 0 bases at J; junction bases unmatched: 5. CDR3 length equals 17 residues. Germline CDR1 KGHDR, CDR2 SFDVKD. CDR3 sequence (DNA): TGTGCCACCAGTGGCCCGGGACAGGGGACGAACACCGGGGAGCTGTTTTTT. Translating gives CATSGPGQGTNTGELFF.

The chain couples TRBV25-1 to TRBJ1-2; 8 nucleotides match TRBD1. With V trimmed by 2 bases and J by 7 bases, 6 bases remained unmatched. The CDR3 is 14 amino acids. Germline values: CDR1 MGHDK, CDR2 SYGVNS. The CDR3 nucleotides are TGTGCCAGCAGTGAAACCGGGACAGGCCTTGGCTACACCTTC. It encodes CASSETGTGLGYTF.

A single count supports this clone. The chain carries TRBV5-6 and TRBJ2-3, with a weak D call TRBD2 (6 bases). Germline assignment: CDR1 SGHDT and CDR2 YYEEEE. The germline V and J ends were trimmed by 1 base and 1 base, with 10 bases remaining between them. The CDR3 consists of 15 residues. CDR3 nucleotides: TGTGCCAGCAGCTTGCCGGGGGTGGGCACAGATACGCAGTATTTT. Translating it yields CASSLPGVGTDTQYF.

CDR3: CASSPMNTEAFF. Here the CDR3 DNA reads TGTGCCAGCTCACCCATGAACACTGAAGCTTTCTTT. The rearrangement links TRBV18 to TRBJ1-1; D is uncertain. The CDR3 is 12 amino acids. V lost 3 bases to trimming and J lost 0 bases, with 2 bases between them. Germline V CDR1 and CDR2: KGHSH, LQKENI.

The sample holds one count of this clone. The CDR3 here is CASSHPSGTVYGYTF. CDR3 nucleotide sequence: TGTGCCAGCAGCCACCCTTCCGGGACAGTCTATGGCTACACCTTC. The genes are TRBV25-1 and TRBJ1-2; 7 nucleotides line up with TRBD1. Trimming removed 6 bases from V and 4 bases from J; junction bases left unmatched: 11. Germline V gives CDR1 MGHDK, CDR2 SYGVNS. The CDR3 length is 15 residues.

The chain joins TRBV29-1 to TRBJ2-7, with D possibly being TRBD1 (5 bases). V gave up 2 bases and J gave up 4 bases, with 12 bases separating them. The V gene's germline CDR1 is SQVTM and CDR2 ANQGSEA. The CDR3 is 13 amino acids. In DNA, the CDR3 is TGCAGCGTTGAACTAGGGGTCGGGTACGAGCAGTACTTC. This encodes CSVELGVGYEQYF.

J is TRBJ1-5 and V is TRBV28, with D unresolved. The germline V gene encodes CDR1 MDHEN and CDR2 SYDVKM. The CDR3 runs to 13 residues. V was shortened by 3 bases and J by 3 bases, with 6 bases between the two germline ends. CDR3 loop: CASSFGVNQPQHF. CDR3 nucleotide sequence: TGTGCCAGCAGTTTCGGAGTCAATCAGCCCCAGCATTTT.

The chain has TRBV24-1 and TRBJ2-5, with 8 bases matching TRBD1. CDR1 is KGHDR and CDR2 is SFDVKD in the germline V gene. The CDR3 runs 14 residues. V trimming: 4 bases; J trimming: 4 bases; junction bases outside the gene matches: 4. The CDR3 coding sequence is TGTGCCACCAGTGACCCCGGACAGGGAGAGACCCAGTACTTC. Encoded protein: CATSDPGQGETQYF.

The CDR3 DNA reads TGTGCCAGCAGCCTCGGACAGGGCCCTAACTATGGCTACACCTTC. Its translation is CASSLGQGPNYGYTF. This chain connects TRBV3-1 (or the pseudogene TRBV3-2) to TRBJ1-2, with 8 positions matching TRBD1. Germline CDR1 is LGHDT and CDR2 is YNNKEL (reference sequence). The CDR3 has 15 residues. The junction had 4 bases not matched to a gene; V was cut back by 4 bases and J by 0 bases.

V is TRBV9 and J is TRBJ2-1; the D is unclear. V gave up 0 bases and J gave up 4 bases, with 8 bases separating them. Germline loops: CDR1 SGDLS, CDR2 YYNGEE. The CDR3 runs to 14 residues. CDR3 sequence (DNA): TGTGCCAGCAGCGTAGAGTCGGTTTACAATGAGCAGTTCTTC. Translating it yields CASSVESVYNEQFF.